The 14 T cell receptor beta chains presented below share a single source sample, sequenced in a study of CD8+ T cells in alopecia areata. Once RNA had been extracted, it was reverse transcribed into cDNA to act as the sequencing template. Only in-frame clones appear in the TCRdb table, and some are missing; sequencing was by immunoSEQ multiplex PCR. The data show fewer than 250,000 clones, with roughly three fifths seen just once and approximately 0.7% held by the top ten. The treatment was: oral pan-JAK inhibitor, 5-10 mg twice daily. Here the sequenced sample was CD4+ T cells sorted from blood, taken at week 4, from a patient treated with tofacitinib. These receptors came from a human donor with alopecia areata.

The J gene is TRBJ1-5, the V gene TRBV30, with D possibly TRBD1 on 5 matching bases. V lost 2 bases and J lost 7, with 12 bases in between. This CDR3 contains 13 residues. Per germline, CDR1 GTSNPN and CDR2 SVGIG (reference sequence). CDR3 in DNA: TGTGCCTGGAGTTTGGGGGTCCAGCAGCCCCAGCATTTT. Translating it yields CAWSLGVQQPQHF.

This rearrangement joins TRBV29-1 to TRBJ1-1, with a possible D match to TRBD1 (5 bases). Germline CDR1 reads SQVTM; CDR2 reads ANQGSEA. The ends were cut back, 6 bases at V and 8 bases at J, with 10 bases in the middle. This CDR3 is 10 amino acids long. This chain's CDR3 is CSVGHQEAFF. The CDR3 DNA reads TGCAGCGTAGGACACCAAGAAGCTTTCTTT.

This chain joins TRBV14 and TRBJ2-5; tentative D call: TRBD2 (6 bases). CDR1 and CDR2 from the germline V gene are SGHDN and FVKESK. Trimming removed 1 base at V and 5 bases at J, with 14 bases between. This CDR3 comprises 15 residues. The CDR3 DNA reads TGTGCCAGCAGCCAAGGGCAGTCTGGAGGGGAGACCCAGTACTTC. Translating it yields CASSQGQSGGETQYF. The full variable domain, with the rest looked up from reference TRBV14 and TRBJ2-5, is EAGVTQFPSHSVIEKGQTVTLRCDPISGHDNLYWYRRVMGKEIKFLLHFVKESKQDESGMPNNRFLAERTGGTYSTLKVQPAELEDSGVYFCASSQGQSGGETQYFGPGTRLLVL.

The sample holds a few counts of this clone. The chain recombines TRBV7-2 with TRBJ2-1, with 7 bases matching TRBD2. CDR1 is SGHTA, CDR2 FQGNSA, per germline. The V gene end was trimmed by 5 bases and the J gene end by 7 bases; junction bases not matched to a gene: 2. CDR3 size: 12 residues. CDR3 DNA sequence: TGTGCCAGCAGCCCGGGGGGTAATGAGCAGTTCTTC. This encodes CASSPGGNEQFF.

The V gene is TRBV6-1, the J gene TRBJ1-2; D remains ambiguous. The CDR3 consists of 11 residues. The ends were cut back, 6 bases at V and 6 bases at J, with 8 bases in the middle. CDR1 and CDR2 (germline): MNHNS, SASEGT. Here the CDR3 reads CASRPHHGYTF. The CDR3 DNA follows: TGTGCCAGCAGGCCTCATCATGGCTACACCTTC.

In its sample, this clone was seen once. The chain links TRBV30 to TRBJ2-7; maybe TRBD1 (6 bases). Per the germline V gene, CDR1 is GTSNPN and CDR2 is SVGIG (reference sequence). The CDR3 loop spans 13 amino acids. V lost 2 bases to trimming and J lost 5 bases, with 13 bases between them. Written as DNA, the CDR3 is TGTGCCTGGAGTATTAACAGGGTGAACGAGCAGTACTTC. Translated: CAWSINRVNEQYF.

V and J are TRBV11-2 and TRBJ1-5; no firm D call. Germline-derived CDR1 and CDR2 are SGHAT and FQNNGV. CDR3 size: 13 residues. Trimming took off 3 bases at V and 4 bases at J, with 7 bases between the two ends. This chain's CDR3 is CASSFGWNQPQHF. Here the CDR3 DNA reads TGTGCCAGCAGCTTCGGATGGAATCAGCCCCAGCATTTT.

The rearrangement joins TRBV28 to TRBJ2-2; D possibly corresponds to TRBD2 (6 bases). Per germline, CDR1 MDHEN and CDR2 SYDVKM. The length of the CDR3 is 15 residues. V gave up 6 bases and J gave up 1 base, with 12 bases separating them. The CDR3 loop is CASSFSGGNTGELFF. The CDR3 nucleotides read TGTGCCAGCAGCTTCTCCGGGGGGAACACCGGGGAGCTGTTTTTT.

The chain combines TRBV5-1 with TRBJ2-6; D gene ambiguous. V lost 4 bases to trimming and J lost 4 bases, with 6 bases between them. There are 13 residues in the CDR3. Germline V lookup: CDR1 SGHRS, CDR2 YFSETQ. The CDR3, as DNA: TGCGCCAGCAGCCGCCAAGGGGCCAACGTCCTGACTTTC. Translating gives CASSRQGANVLTF.

The V call is TRBV30, the J call TRBJ2-1, with TRBD2 identical over 7 bases. The ends lost 2 bases at V and 4 bases at J; junction bases unmatched: 5. Germline V CDR1 and CDR2: GTSNPN, SVGIG (reference sequence). The CDR3 is made up of 14 amino acids. CDR3 residues: CAWSKKRGYNEQFF. The DNA for the CDR3 is TGTGCCTGGAGTAAGAAGCGGGGTTACAATGAGCAGTTCTTC.

The rearrangement joins TRBV2 to TRBJ1-5; 8 bases line up with TRBD1. The CDR3 consists of 15 residues. Germline CDR1 reads SNHLY; CDR2 reads FYNNEI. Trimming removed 6 bases from V and 3 bases from J; junction bases left unmatched: 7. The CDR3 here is CASRGQGRDNQPQHF. The DNA for the CDR3 is TGTGCCAGCAGAGGACAGGGAAGGGACAATCAGCCCCAGCATTTT.

In its sample, this clone was seen a few times. J is TRBJ2-5 and V is TRBV6-5; D is uncertain. Trimming removed 8 bases from V and 7 bases from J, with 11 bases in between. Germline V gene sequence: CDR1 MNHEY, CDR2 SVGAGI. The CDR3 contains 11 residues. For the CDR3, the DNA is TGTGCCAGCGGCGATCTAGGGACCCAGTACTTC. Amino acid sequence: CASGDLGTQYF.

This chain joins TRBV19 and TRBJ2-1; TRBD2 matches 8 bases. V gave up 3 bases and J gave up 4 bases; unmatched junction bases: 5. Germline loops: CDR1 LNHDA, CDR2 SQIVND (reference sequence). This CDR3 is 15 amino acids long. CDR3 nucleotides: TGTGCCAGTAGTATCGTTAGCGGGAAATACAATGAGCAGTTCTTC. It is translated as CASSIVSGKYNEQFF.

The V and J genes are TRBV2 and TRBJ2-1; D uncertain. Deletions cut 6 bases from V and 7 bases from J, with 13 bases between. This CDR3 spans 13 amino acids. Germline V CDR1 and CDR2: SNHLY, FYNNEI. The chain's CDR3 is CASRETGPNEQFF. The DNA of the CDR3 is TGTGCCAGCAGGGAGACTGGACCGAATGAGCAGTTCTTC.